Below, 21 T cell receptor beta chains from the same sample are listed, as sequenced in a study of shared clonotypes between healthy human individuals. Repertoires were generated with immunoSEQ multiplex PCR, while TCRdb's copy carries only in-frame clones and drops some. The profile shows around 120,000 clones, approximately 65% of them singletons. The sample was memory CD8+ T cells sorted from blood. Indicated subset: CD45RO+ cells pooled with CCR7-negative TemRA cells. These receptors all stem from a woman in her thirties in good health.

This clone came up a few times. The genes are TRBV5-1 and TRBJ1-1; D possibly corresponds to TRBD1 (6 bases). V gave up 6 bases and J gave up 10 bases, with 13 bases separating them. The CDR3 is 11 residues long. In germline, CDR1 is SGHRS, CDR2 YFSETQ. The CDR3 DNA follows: TGCGCCAGCACCGGGGGGCGGGGAGCTTTCTTT. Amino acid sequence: CASTGGRGAFF. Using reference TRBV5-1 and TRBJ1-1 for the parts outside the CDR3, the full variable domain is KAGVTQTPRYLIKTRGQQVTLSCSPISGHRSVSWYQQTPGQGLQFLFEYFSETQRNKGNFPGRFSGRQFSNSRSEMNVSTLELGDSALYLCASTGGRGAFFGQGTRLTVV.

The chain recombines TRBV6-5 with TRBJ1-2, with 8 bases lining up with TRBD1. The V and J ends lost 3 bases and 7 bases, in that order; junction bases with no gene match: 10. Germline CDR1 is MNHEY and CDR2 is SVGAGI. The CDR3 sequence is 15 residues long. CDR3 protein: CASSYLLDRESGYTF. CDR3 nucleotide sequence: TGTGCCAGCAGTTATCTGTTGGACAGGGAGAGTGGCTACACCTTC.

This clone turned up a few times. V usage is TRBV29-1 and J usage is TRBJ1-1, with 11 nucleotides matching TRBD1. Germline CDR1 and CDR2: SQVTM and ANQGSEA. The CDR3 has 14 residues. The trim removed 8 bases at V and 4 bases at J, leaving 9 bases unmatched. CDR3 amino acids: CSSTRGTGGTEAFF. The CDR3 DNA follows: TGCAGCTCCACCAGGGGGACAGGGGGCACTGAAGCTTTCTTT.

Written as DNA, the CDR3 is TGTGCCAGCAGTGGGACTAGCGGACAATACAATGAGCAGTTCTTC. Protein product: CASSGTSGQYNEQFF. The chain uses TRBV25-1 and TRBJ2-1; 10 nucleotides agree with TRBD2. The ends lost 4 bases at V and 4 bases at J; junction bases unmatched: 4. There are 15 residues in the CDR3. The germline CDR1 and CDR2 sequences are MGHDK and SYGVNS. Full variable domain (rest looked up from reference TRBV25-1 and TRBJ2-1): EADIYQTPRYLVIGTGKKITLECSQTMGHDKMYWYQQDPGMELHLIHYSYGVNSTEKGDLSSESTVSRIRTEHFPLTLESARPSHTSQYLCASSGTSGQYNEQFFGPGTRLTVL.

As DNA, the CDR3 is TGTGCCAGCAGCCCGGGAGAAAGACAAGAGACCCAGTACTTC. Protein product: CASSPGERQETQYF. The chain joins TRBV4-2 to TRBJ2-5, with a tentative D call TRBD2 (6 bases). CDR3 size: 14 residues. The V end was cut by 4 bases, the J end by 2 bases, with 11 bases between. Germline CDR1 and CDR2: LGHNA and YNFKEQ.

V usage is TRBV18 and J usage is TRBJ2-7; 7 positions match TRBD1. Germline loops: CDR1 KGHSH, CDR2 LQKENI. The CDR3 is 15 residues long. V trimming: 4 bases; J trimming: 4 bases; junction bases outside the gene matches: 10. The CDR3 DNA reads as TGTGCCAGCTCACTGATACAGGGGCGGAATTACGAGCAGTACTTC. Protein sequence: CASSLIQGRNYEQYF.

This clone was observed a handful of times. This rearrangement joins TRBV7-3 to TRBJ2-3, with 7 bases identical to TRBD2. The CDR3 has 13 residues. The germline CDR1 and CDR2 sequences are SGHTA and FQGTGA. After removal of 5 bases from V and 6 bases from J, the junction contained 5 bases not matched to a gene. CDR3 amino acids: CASSPGRADTQYF. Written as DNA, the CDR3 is TGTGCCAGCAGCCCAGGGAGGGCTGATACGCAGTATTTT.

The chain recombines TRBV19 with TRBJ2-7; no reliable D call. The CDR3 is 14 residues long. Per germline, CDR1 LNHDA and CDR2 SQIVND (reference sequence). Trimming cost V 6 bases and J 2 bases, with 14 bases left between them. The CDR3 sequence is CASSSPLKTYEQYF. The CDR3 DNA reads TGTGCCAGTAGCTCCCCCCTTAAAACCTACGAGCAGTACTTC.

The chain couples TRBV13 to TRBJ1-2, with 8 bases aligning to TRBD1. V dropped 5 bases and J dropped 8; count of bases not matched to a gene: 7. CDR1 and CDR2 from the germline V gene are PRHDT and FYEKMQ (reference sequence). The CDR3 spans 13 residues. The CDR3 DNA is TGTGCCAGCAGCCCCGCAGGGGGCCACGGCTACACCTTC. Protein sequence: CASSPAGGHGYTF.

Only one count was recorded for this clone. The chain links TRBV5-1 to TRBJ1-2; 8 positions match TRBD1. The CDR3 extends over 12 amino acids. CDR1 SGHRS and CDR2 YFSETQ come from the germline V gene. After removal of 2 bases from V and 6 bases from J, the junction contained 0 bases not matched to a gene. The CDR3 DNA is TGCGCCAGCAGCTTACAGGGGGATGGCTACACCTTC. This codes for CASSLQGDGYTF.

The CDR3 DNA reads TGTGCCAGCAGGGAAGGGTACTACGAGCAGTACTTC. Protein product: CASREGYYEQYF. The chain carries TRBV6-5 and TRBJ2-7; D remains ambiguous. Germline values: CDR1 MNHEY, CDR2 SVGAGI. CDR3 length: 12 residues. The V and J ends lost 6 bases and 3 bases respectively, with 9 bases between them.

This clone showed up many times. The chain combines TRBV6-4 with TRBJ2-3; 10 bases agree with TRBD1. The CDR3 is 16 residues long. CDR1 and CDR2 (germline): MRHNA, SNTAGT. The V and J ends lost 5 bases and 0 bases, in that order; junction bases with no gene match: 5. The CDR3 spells CASSPGQGGSTDTQYF. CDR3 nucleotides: TGTGCCAGCAGTCCTGGACAGGGGGGTAGCACAGATACGCAGTATTTT.

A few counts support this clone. The CDR3, as DNA: TGCGCCAGCAGCCTAGGGACTAGCGGCTACAATGAGCAGTTCTTC. This gives the protein CASSLGTSGYNEQFF. The chain joins TRBV5-1 to TRBJ2-1; 11 bases are shared with TRBD2. Unmatched junction bases numbered 3, after V lost 4 bases and J lost 3 bases. CDR3 length equals 15 residues. Germline values: CDR1 SGHRS, CDR2 YFSETQ.

The CDR3 sequence is CASSFWGSYNEQFF. The DNA of the CDR3 is TGTGCCAGCAGTTTTTGGGGCTCCTACAATGAGCAGTTCTTC. The chain has TRBV27 and TRBJ2-1, with D unresolved. The germline V gene encodes CDR1 MNHEY and CDR2 SMNVEV (reference sequence). The CDR3 loop spans 14 amino acids. Between the trimmed V and J ends, which lost 3 bases and 0 bases, there was a span of 6 bases.

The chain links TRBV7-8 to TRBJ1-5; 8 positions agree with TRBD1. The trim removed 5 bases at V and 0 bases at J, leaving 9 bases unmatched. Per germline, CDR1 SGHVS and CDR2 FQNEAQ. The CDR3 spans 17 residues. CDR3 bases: TGTGCCAGCAGCGCCCGGGACAGGAGGTTTAGCAATCAGCCCCAGCATTTT. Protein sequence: CASSARDRRFSNQPQHF.

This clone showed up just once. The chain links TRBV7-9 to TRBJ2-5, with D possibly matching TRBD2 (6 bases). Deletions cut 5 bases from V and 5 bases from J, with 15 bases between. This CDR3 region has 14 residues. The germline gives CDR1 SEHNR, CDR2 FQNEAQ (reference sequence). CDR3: CASSPTSMGETQYF. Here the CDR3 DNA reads TGTGCCAGCAGCCCGACTAGTATGGGGGAGACCCAGTACTTC.

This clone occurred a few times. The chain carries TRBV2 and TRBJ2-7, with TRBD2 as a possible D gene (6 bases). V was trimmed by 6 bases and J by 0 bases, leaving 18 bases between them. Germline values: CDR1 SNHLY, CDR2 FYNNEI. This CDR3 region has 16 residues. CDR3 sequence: CASRWAGGVNSYEQYF. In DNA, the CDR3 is TGTGCCAGCAGATGGGCTGGCGGGGTTAACTCCTACGAGCAGTACTTC.

DNA of the CDR3: TGTGCCAGCAGACAGCAGGCACTAGCGGGGGATACGCAGTATTTT. This codes for CASRQQALAGDTQYF. V gene TRBV7-8 combines with J gene TRBJ2-3; 10 bases fit TRBD2. This CDR3 contains 15 residues. CDR1 is SGHVS and CDR2 is FQNEAQ in the germline V gene. The ends lost 6 bases at V and 6 bases at J; junction bases unmatched: 9.

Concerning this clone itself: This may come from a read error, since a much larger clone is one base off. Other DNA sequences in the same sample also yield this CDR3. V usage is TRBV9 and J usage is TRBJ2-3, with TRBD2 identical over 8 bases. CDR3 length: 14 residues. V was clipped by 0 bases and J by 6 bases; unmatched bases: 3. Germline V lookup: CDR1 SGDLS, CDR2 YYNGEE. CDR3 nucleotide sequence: TGTGCCAGCAGCGTAGGCGGGGGGTCGGATACGCAGTATTTT. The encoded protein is CASSVGGGSDTQYF.

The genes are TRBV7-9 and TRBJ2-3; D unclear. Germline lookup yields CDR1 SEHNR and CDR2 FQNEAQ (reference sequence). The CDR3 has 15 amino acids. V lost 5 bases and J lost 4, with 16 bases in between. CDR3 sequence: CASSTGLEWADTQYF. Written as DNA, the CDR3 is TGTGCCAGCAGCACCGGGCTCGAGTGGGCAGATACGCAGTATTTT.

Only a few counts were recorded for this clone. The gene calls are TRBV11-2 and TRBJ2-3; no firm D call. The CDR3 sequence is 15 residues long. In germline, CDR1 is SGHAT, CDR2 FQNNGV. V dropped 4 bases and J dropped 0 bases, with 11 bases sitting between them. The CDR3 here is CASSSTAFSTDTQYF. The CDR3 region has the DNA TGTGCCAGCAGCTCCACAGCCTTTAGCACAGATACGCAGTATTTT. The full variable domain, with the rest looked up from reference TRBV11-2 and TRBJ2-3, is EAGVAQSPRYKIIEKRQSVAFWCNPISGHATLYWYQQILGQGPKLLIQFQNNGVVDDSQLPKDRFSAERLKGVDSTLKIQPAKLEDSAVYLCASSSTAFSTDTQYFGPGTRLTVL.